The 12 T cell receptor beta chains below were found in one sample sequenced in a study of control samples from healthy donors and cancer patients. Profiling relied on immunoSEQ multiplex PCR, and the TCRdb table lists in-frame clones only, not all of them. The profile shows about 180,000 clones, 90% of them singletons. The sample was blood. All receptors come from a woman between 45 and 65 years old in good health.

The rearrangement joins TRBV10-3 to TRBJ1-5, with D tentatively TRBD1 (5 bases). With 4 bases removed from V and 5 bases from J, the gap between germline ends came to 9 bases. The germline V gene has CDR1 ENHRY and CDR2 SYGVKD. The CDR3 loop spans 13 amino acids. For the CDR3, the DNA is TGTGCCATCAGTGTCGGGGGAGATCAGCCCCAGCATTTT. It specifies CAISVGGDQPQHF.

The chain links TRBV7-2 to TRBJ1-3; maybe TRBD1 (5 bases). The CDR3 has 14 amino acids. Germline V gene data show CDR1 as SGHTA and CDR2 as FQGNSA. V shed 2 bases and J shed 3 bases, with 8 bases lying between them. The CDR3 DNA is TGTGCCAGCAGCTTAAGGCAGGGTGGAAACACCATATATTTT. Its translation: CASSLRQGGNTIYF.

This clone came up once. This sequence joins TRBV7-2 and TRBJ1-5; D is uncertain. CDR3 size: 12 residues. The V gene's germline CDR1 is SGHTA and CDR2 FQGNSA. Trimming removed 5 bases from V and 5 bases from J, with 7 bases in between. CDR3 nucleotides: TGTGCCAGCAGCCCAAGGGATCAGCCCCAGCATTTT. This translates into CASSPRDQPQHF.

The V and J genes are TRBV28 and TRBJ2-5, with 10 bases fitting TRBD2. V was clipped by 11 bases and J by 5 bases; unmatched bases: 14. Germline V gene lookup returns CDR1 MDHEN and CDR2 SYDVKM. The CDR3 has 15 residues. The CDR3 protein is CAAYKRGGSWETQYF. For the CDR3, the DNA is TGTGCCGCCTACAAGCGGGGGGGCAGTTGGGAGACCCAGTACTTC. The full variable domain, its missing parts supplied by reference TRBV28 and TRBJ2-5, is DVKVTQSSRYLVKRTGEKVFLECVQDMDHENMFWYRQDPGLGLRLIYFSYDVKMKEKGDIPEGYSVSREKKERFSLILESASTNQTSMYLCAAYKRGGSWETQYFGPGTRLLVL.

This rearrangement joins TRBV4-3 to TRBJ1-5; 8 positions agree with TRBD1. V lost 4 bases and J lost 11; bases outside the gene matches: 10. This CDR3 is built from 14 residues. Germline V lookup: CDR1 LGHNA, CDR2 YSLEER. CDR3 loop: CASSPSDRGASQHF. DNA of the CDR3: TGCGCCAGCAGCCCCAGTGACAGGGGCGCGTCCCAGCATTTT.

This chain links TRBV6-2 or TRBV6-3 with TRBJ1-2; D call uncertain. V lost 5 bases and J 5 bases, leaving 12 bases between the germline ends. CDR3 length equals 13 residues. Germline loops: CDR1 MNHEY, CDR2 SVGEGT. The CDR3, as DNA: TGTGCCAGCAGTACCCGCCTGGGGTATGGCTACACCTTC. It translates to CASSTRLGYGYTF.

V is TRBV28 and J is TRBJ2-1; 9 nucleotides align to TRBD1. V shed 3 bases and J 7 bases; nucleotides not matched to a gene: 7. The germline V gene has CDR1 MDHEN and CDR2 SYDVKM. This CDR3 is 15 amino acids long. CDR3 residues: CASSFRDRVRNEQFF. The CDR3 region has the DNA TGTGCCAGCAGTTTCCGGGACAGGGTGAGGAATGAGCAGTTCTTC.

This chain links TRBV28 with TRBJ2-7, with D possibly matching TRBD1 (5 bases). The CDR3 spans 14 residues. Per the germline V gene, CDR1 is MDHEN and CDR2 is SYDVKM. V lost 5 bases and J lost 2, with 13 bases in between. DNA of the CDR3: TGTGCCAGCAGTCTCCCCCCGACAGCCTACGAGCAGTACTTC. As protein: CASSLPPTAYEQYF.

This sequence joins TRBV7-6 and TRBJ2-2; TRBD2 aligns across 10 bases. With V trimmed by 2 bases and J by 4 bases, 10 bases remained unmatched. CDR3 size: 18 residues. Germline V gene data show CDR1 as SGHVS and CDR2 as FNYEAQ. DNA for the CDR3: TGTGCCAGCAGCTTACGGGCTAGCGGGAGTCGCGGCACCGGGGAGCTGTTTTTT. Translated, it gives CASSLRASGSRGTGELFF.

CDR3: CASSRRVGSLRDTYGYTF. CDR3 nucleotides: TGTGCCAGCAGTCGGCGGGTCGGGAGCCTACGAGACACCTATGGCTACACCTTC. The gene calls are TRBV6-2 or TRBV6-3 and TRBJ1-2, with D hard to call. Per the germline V gene, CDR1 is MNHEY and CDR2 is SVGEGT. The CDR3 is 18 residues long. Deletions cut 5 bases from V and 4 bases from J, with 26 bases between.

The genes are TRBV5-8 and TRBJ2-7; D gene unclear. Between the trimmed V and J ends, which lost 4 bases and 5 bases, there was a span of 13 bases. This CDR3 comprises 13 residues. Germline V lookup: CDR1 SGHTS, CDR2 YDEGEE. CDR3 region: CASSQTNYNEQYF. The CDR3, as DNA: TGTGCCAGCAGCCAAACAAACTATAACGAGCAGTACTTC. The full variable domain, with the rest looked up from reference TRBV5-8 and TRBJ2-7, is EAGVTQSPTHLIKTRGQQATLRCSPISGHTSVYWYQQALGLGLQFLLWYDEGEERNRGNFPPRFSGRQFPNYSSELNVNALELEDSALYLCASSQTNYNEQYFGPGTRLTVT.

CDR3 sequence: CASSLPGGATDTGELFF. For the CDR3, the DNA is TGTGCCAGCAGCCTCCCTGGGGGGGCAACGGACACCGGGGAGCTGTTTTTT. The chain recombines TRBV3-1 (or the pseudogene TRBV3-2) with TRBJ2-2; D is perhaps TRBD2 (7 bases). From germline, CDR1 is LGHDT and CDR2 YNNKEL (reference sequence). The CDR3 spans 17 residues. The germline V and J ends were trimmed by 4 bases and 3 bases, with 18 bases remaining between them.